This entry is about one T cell receptor beta chain. The target antigen is unknown. Presence of unique molecular identifiers characterized the TCR beta cDNA libraries. TCRdb re-called the PCR reads through MiXCR, storing one row per CDR3 protein. The data show fewer than 850,000 distinct CDR3 sequences, about 32% seen once. This sample is drawn from a study of post-analysis software for immune sequencing data. Turning to the study itself: Relapsing-remitting, secondary progressive and progressive-relapsing multiple sclerosis were all included among the disease courses.

The ends lost 4 bases at V and 7 bases at J; junction bases unmatched: 10. Germline V gene data show CDR1 as SQVTM and CDR2 as ANQGSEA. CDR3 length: 13 amino acids. Broader study findings: Patients showed TRBV5-6, TRBV5-1 and TRBV20-1 among a few TRBV segments more frequent than in controls. Controls had significantly higher normalized Chao1 diversity than multiple sclerosis patients.

The sequenced sample was blood. The TCR comes from a girl aged 5-17 years with multiple sclerosis. This chain links TRBV29-1 with TRBJ2-7, with TRBD2 matching 7 bases. CDR3: CSVGAGRPWEQYF. The CDR3 DNA is TGCAGCGTTGGAGCGGGACGCCCTTGGGAGCAGTACTTC.